This T cell receptor (beta chain) was identified in a study of T cell responses to AZD1222 COVID-19 vaccine. Study-level points and caveats: Regions 160-218 and 743-854 dominated among vaccine-associated CD4 TCRs spanning spike. Females outnumbered males among donors, who were mostly white British; clonal diversity was possibly underestimated.

Per the germline V gene, CDR1 is MNHEY and CDR2 is SVGAGI. The CDR3 is 15 residues long. Trimming removed 2 bases at V and 8 bases at J, with 18 bases between. Regarding this clone: Its antigen is not identified.

Assay: immunoSEQ multiplex PCR; the TCRdb copy retains only in-frame clones and omits some. Seen here are approximately 150,000 clones, about 92% observed once, and the top ten hold about 2.3%. This material consisted of peripheral blood, taken on day 0 of AZD1222 vaccination. The J gene is TRBJ1-2, the V gene TRBV6-5; D ambiguous. This clonotype originated in an adult in good health. The CDR3 loop reads CASSYALTGPGGYTF. Here the CDR3 DNA reads TGTGCCAGCAGTTACGCGCTTACTGGGCCGGGAGGCTACACCTTC.